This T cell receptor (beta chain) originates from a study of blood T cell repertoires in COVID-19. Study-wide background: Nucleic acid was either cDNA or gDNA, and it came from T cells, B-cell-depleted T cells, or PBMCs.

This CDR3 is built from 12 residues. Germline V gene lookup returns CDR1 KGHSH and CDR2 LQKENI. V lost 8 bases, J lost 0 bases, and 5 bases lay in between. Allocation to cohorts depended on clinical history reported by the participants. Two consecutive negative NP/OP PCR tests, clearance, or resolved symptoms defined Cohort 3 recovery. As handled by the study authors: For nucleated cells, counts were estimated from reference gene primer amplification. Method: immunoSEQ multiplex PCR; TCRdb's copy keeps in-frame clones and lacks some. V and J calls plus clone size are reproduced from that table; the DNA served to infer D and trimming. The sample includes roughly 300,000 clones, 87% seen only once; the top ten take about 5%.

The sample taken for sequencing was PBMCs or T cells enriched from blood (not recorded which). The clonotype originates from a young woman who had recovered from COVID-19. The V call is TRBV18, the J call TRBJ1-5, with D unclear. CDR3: CASTYSNQPQHF. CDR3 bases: TGTGCCAGCACTTATAGCAATCAGCCCCAGCATTTT.